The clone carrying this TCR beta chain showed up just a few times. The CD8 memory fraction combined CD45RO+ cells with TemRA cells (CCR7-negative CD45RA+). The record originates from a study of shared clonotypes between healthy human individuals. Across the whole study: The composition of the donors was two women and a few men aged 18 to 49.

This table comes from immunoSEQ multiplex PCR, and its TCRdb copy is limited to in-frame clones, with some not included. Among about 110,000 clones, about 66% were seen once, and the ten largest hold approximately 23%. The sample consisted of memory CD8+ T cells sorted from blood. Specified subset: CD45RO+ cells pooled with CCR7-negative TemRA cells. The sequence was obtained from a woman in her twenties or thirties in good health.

CDR3 sequence: CASSQEGAEGYEQYF. CDR3 sequence (DNA): TGTGCCAGCAGCCAAGAAGGAGCGGAGGGGTACGAGCAGTACTTC. This rearrangement joins TRBV4-2 to TRBJ2-7, with D possibly being TRBD2 (6 bases). The CDR3 is 15 amino acids. Trimming left V 0 bases short and J 4 bases short, with 13 bases between. Germline CDR1 is LGHNA and CDR2 is YNFKEQ.